The clone carrying this TCR beta chain ranks as medium-sized. The entry originates in a study of graft-versus-host responses after intestinal transplantation. In the study overall: Anti-thymocyte globulin induction preceded approximately three years of tacrolimus and steroid maintenance in all recipients.

With about 200,000 irradiated, violet-dye-labeled stimulator cells, about 200,000 CFSE-labeled responder cells were plated. The responders that had proliferated, CFSE-low CD3+CD4+ and CD3+CD8+ cells, were sorted after the reaction. Assay used: immunoSEQ multiplex PCR; TCRdb lists only in-frame clones, some missing. The repertoire holds some 13,000 clones, with more than 30% as singletons. V lost 4 bases, J lost 1 base, and 10 bases stayed unmatched. Germline-derived CDR1 and CDR2 are SEHNR and FQNEAQ (reference sequence). This CDR3 has 17 residues. Study conclusions and caveats: With peak circulating GvH clone levels came an association with early post-transplant HvG declines. Ileal or blood samples showed some GvH clones first, and such clones were also found in recipient marrow.

The sample here was alloreactive CD8+ T cells from a mixed lymphocyte reaction culture, taken before intestinal transplant. Documented subset: CFSE-low proliferating T cells sorted from approximately 6-day pre-transplant mixed lymphocyte reaction (GvH or HvG direction). The genes are TRBV7-9 and TRBJ2-7, with 10 bases identical to TRBD2. This receptor was identified in a human patient who received an intestinal transplant. CDR3 nucleotides: TGTGCCAGCAGCTCGATCCCCGGGACTAGCGAATCCTACGAGCAGTACTTC. It specifies CASSSIPGTSESYEQYF. Looking up the rest from reference TRBV7-9 and TRBJ2-7 gives the full variable domain: DTGVSQNPRHKITKRGQNVTFRCDPISEHNRLYWYRQTLGQGPEFLTYFQNEAQLEKSRLLSDRFSAERPKGSFSTLEIQRTEQGDSAMYLCASSSIPGTSESYEQYFGPGTRLTVT.